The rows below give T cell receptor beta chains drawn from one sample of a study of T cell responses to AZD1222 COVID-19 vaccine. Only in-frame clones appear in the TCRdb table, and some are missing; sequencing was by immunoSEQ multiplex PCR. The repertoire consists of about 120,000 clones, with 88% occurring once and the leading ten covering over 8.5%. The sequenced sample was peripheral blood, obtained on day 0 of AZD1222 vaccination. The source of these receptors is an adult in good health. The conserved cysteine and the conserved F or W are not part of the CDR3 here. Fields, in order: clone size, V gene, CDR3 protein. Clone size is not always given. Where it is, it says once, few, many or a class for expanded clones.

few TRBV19 ASTYPTGPNYGYT
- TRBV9 ASSEGDIPRDGYT
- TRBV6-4 ASGRQGGSYEQY
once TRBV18 ASSRNRDGPFHEQF
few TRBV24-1 ATSDPWTNEQF
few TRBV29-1 SVENSGRAYEQY
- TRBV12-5 ASGVQYEQY
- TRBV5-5 ASSLDGFSGYGYT
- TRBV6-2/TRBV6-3 ASSPDYEQY
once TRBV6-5 ASSFSGGPLH
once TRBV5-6 ASSYGGVVVGEQY
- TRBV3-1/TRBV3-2 ASSQGVGSRDTQY
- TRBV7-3 ASSLGPGGTYEQY
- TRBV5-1 ASSVIAGALQETQY
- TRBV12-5 ASGLVLSGGAHTQY
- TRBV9 ASSPWGVPGIAF
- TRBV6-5 ASTRAGTDTQY
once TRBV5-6 ASSLASGNTEAF
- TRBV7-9 ASSHGRGGSEKLF
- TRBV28 ASSPTGTVSNEKLF
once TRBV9 ASSVVGGGYT
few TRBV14 ASSRASPTGNTIY
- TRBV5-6 ASSWGLGPQH
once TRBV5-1 ASSLMGSSYNEQF
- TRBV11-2 ASSLDLAGGPTYNEQF
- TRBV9 ASSVAGQGTTEAF
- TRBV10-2 ASSESSNGHYEQY
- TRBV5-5 ASSPLSHLANTGELF
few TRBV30 AWSDGYYEQY
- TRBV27 ASSLSGLYYQPQH
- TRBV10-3 AISGGTGHQPQH
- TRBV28 ASSSAGIQGWGNQPQH